This entry lists 22 T cell receptor beta chains sequenced from one sample in a study of prognosis after radiotherapy for stage I lung cancer. TCR beta CDR3 amplification from genomic DNA was performed by two-round multiplex PCR. Amplification in first-round PCR relied on primers specific to each TRBV and TRBJ gene. TCRdb passed the multiplex PCR reads through MiXCR, listing each CDR3 protein once. The table includes roughly 12,000 distinct CDR3 sequences, over 35% detected once. This specimen was PBMCs, taken before or after stereotactic body radiation therapy (not recorded which). These receptors came from a donor over 45 with non-small cell lung cancer.

This clonotype appeared a single time. This chain connects TRBV3-1 to TRBJ2-3; 8 bases align to TRBD2. CDR3 size: 18 residues. J lost 5 bases, V lost 1 base, and 14 bases had no gene match. Germline lookup yields CDR1 LGHDT and CDR2 YNNKEL (reference sequence). CDR3 DNA sequence: TGTGCCAGCAGCCAAGGGGGACTTGGGGTAGCGGGAAAAGATACGCAGTATTTT. Protein: CASSQGGLGVAGKDTQYF.

The chain uses TRBV20-1 and TRBJ2-1, with 8 nucleotides matching TRBD2. V dropped 5 bases and J dropped 1; count of bases not matched to a gene: 7. The CDR3 is 15 residues long. Germline CDR1 reads DFQATT; CDR2 reads SNEGSKA (reference sequence). CDR3 amino acids: CSAGIAGRSYNEQFF. The CDR3 bases are TGCAGTGCTGGGATAGCGGGAAGGTCCTACAATGAGCAGTTCTTC.

This clonotype was found many times. The chain couples TRBV9 to TRBJ2-7; D may be TRBD2 (5 bases). Trimming took 2 bases from V and 2 from J, leaving 11 bases between them. Germline-derived CDR1 and CDR2 are SGDLS and YYNGEE. The CDR3 runs to 14 residues. The CDR3 sequence: CASSVSVATYEQYF. CDR3 nucleotide sequence: TGTGCCAGCAGCGTTAGCGTAGCTACCTACGAGCAGTACTTC.

As to this clonotype: Being one base from a much bigger clone, this may be a read error. CDR3: CAGSLVLNTEAFF. In DNA form, the CDR3 reads TGTGCCGGCAGCTTAGTGTTGAACACTGAAGCTTTCTTT. The chain employs TRBV7-2 and TRBJ1-1; no definite D call. From germline, CDR1 is SGHTA and CDR2 FQGNSA. The CDR3 covers 13 residues.

The table lists this clonotype with a few counts. A far larger clone is one base from this, pointing to a likely read error. This chain uses TRBV7-9 with TRBJ1-2, with 8 bases that match TRBD1. The germline V gene encodes CDR1 SEHNR and CDR2 FQNEAQ (reference sequence). The V segment lost 4 bases and the J segment 3 bases; nucleotides outside the gene matches: 16. The length of the CDR3 is 18 residues. CDR3 DNA: TGTGCCAGCAGCTATTCAGGGTCGGACAGGGCCCACGACTATGGCTACACCTTC. It specifies CASSYSGSDRAHDYGYTF.

This clonotype was counted many times. The genes are TRBV5-6 and TRBJ1-2; no definite D call. CDR3 length: 15 residues. Trimming shortened V by 4 bases and J by 4 bases, and 17 bases separated the two germline ends. The germline V gene has CDR1 SGHDT and CDR2 YYEEEE. The CDR3 nucleotides are TGTGCCAGCAGCCCACAAAGCTCCGACGGCTATGGCTACACCTTC. This encodes CASSPQSSDGYGYTF.

Of note for this clonotype: A much larger clone sits a single nucleotide away, making a read error possible. The chain recombines TRBV5-4 with TRBJ2-7; TRBD2 might be the D (6 bases). From germline, CDR1 is SGHNT and CDR2 YYREEE (reference sequence). This CDR3 has 13 amino acids. CDR3 region: CANSLAGLYEQYV. The DNA of the CDR3 is TGTGCCAACAGCCTCGCGGGACTCTACGAGCAGTACGTC.

This clonotype was recorded many times. The rearrangement joins TRBV12-3 or TRBV12-4 to TRBJ1-4; D ambiguous. Trimming pared 3 bases from V and 2 bases from J, leaving 19 bases between. The CDR3 consists of 18 residues. The CDR3: CASSFGYRKGFTNEKLFF. CDR3 sequence (DNA): TGTGCCAGCAGTTTTGGGTACCGTAAAGGGTTTACTAATGAAAAACTGTTTTTT.

In its sample, this clonotype was seen many times. The gene calls are TRBV28 and TRBJ2-7; D perhaps matches TRBD1 (6 bases). CDR3 length equals 14 residues. Germline CDR1 MDHEN, CDR2 SYDVKM. V shed 6 bases and J shed 6 bases, with 18 bases lying between them. CDR3: CASRGQPYAVEQYV. CDR3 bases: TGTGCCAGCAGAGGACAGCCTTACGCTGTCGAGCAGTACGTC.

The chain is built from TRBV27 and TRBJ2-1; 12 bases are a match to TRBD2. The ends lost 2 bases at V and 4 bases at J; junction bases unmatched: 3. Germline CDR1 MNHEY, CDR2 SMNVEV (reference sequence). The CDR3 has 16 residues. CDR3 DNA: TGTGCCAGCAGTTTACTAGCGGGAGGGAGGTACAATGAGCAGTTCTTC. Its protein is CASSLLAGGRYNEQFF.

About this clonotype itself: One end of the junction varies from germline; a read error may be responsible. The rearrangement joins TRBV4-1 to TRBJ2-4; perhaps TRBD2 as D (5 bases). Germline CDR1 MGHRA, CDR2 YSYEKL. CDR3 length: 16 residues. The CDR3 is CASSQTRGKAKNIRYF. The CDR3 coding sequence is TGCGCCAGCAGCCAAACACGGGGTAAGGCCAAAAACATTCGGTACTTC.

In this sample, this clonotype turned up many times. The chain joins TRBV27 to TRBJ1-5, with TRBD1 identical over 10 bases. The CDR3 sequence is 16 residues long. Trimming took 5 bases from V and 5 from J; bases not matched to a gene: 9. Germline CDR1 MNHEY, CDR2 SMNVEV (reference sequence). This CDR3 reads CASSRQGAIPHQPQHF. The CDR3 nucleotides are TGTGCCAGCAGTCGACAGGGGGCCATTCCCCATCAGCCCCAGCATTTT.

This clonotype was seen repeatedly, ten times or more. The V and J genes are TRBV18 and TRBJ1-5; possible D gene TRBD1, 6 bases. The germline gives CDR1 KGHSH, CDR2 LQKENI. The CDR3 totals 17 residues. V was clipped by 3 bases and J by 3 bases, with 18 bases between them. The CDR3 bases are TGTGCCAGCTCACCCTTGGGGGGGGCGAATTCCAATCAGCCCCAGCATTTT. It codes for CASSPLGGANSNQPQHF.

The table lists this clonotype with many counts. This chain joins TRBV5-1 and TRBJ2-1; TRBD2 might be the D (7 bases). The germline gives CDR1 SGHRS, CDR2 YFSETQ. V was shortened by 2 bases and J by 7 bases, with 10 bases between the two germline ends. CDR3 length: 13 residues. The CDR3 DNA sequence: TGCGCCAGCAGCTTCGGGGGGCAAAATGAGCAGTTCTTC. Translation: CASSFGGQNEQFF. Full variable domain (rest looked up from reference TRBV5-1 and TRBJ2-1): KAGVTQTPRYLIKTRGQQVTLSCSPISGHRSVSWYQQTPGQGLQFLFEYFSETQRNKGNFPGRFSGRQFSNSRSEMNVSTLELGDSALYLCASSFGGQNEQFFGPGTRLTVL.

This clonotype was counted many times. V gene TRBV7-3 combines with J gene TRBJ1-3, with D possibly being TRBD1 (6 bases). In germline, CDR1 is SGHTA, CDR2 FQGTGA. This CDR3 contains 16 residues. The V and J ends lost 5 bases and 3 bases respectively, with 17 bases between them. The CDR3 DNA reads as TGTGCCAGCAGCCTGGGACAAATCCAGAGTGGAAACACCATATATTTT. This sequence encodes CASSLGQIQSGNTIYF.

The chain is built from TRBV11-3 and TRBJ2-5; D possibly corresponds to TRBD2 (6 bases). The germline V and J ends were trimmed by 4 bases and 5 bases, with 17 bases remaining between them. The CDR3 has 15 amino acids. CDR1 is SGHNT, CDR2 YENEEA, per germline. The CDR3 here is CASSSGTQVAETQYF. The CDR3 DNA is TGTGCCAGCAGCTCCGGGACTCAGGTCGCGGAGACCCAGTACTTC.

This clonotype appeared many times. This chain joins TRBV2 and TRBJ2-5; D gene unclear. Germline assignment: CDR1 SNHLY and CDR2 FYNNEI. This CDR3 spans 15 amino acids. The V end lost 2 bases, the J end lost 8 bases, and 18 bases lay between the germline ends. The CDR3 loop reads CASSERWPKEETQYF. CDR3 DNA: TGTGCCAGCAGTGAAAGGTGGCCTAAAGAGGAAACCCAGTACTTC.

This clonotype has a count of ten or more. The rearrangement uses TRBV7-9 and TRBJ1-4; a possible D gene is TRBD1 (5 bases). V was cut by 2 bases and J by 5 bases, with 15 bases left in between. Germline V gene sequence: CDR1 SEHNR, CDR2 FQNEAQ (reference sequence). The CDR3 is 16 residues long. CDR3 nucleotide sequence: TGTGCCAGCAGCTTACGCGGGGACCGACCAAATGAAAAACTGTTTTTT. Its translation: CASSLRGDRPNEKLFF.

This clonotype was detected many times. V usage is TRBV5-5 and J usage is TRBJ1-2; weak D call: TRBD1 (5 bases). Germline V gene data show CDR1 as SGHKS and CDR2 as YYEKEE (reference sequence). CDR3 size: 13 residues. V was trimmed by 1 base and J by 2 bases, leaving 6 bases between them. The CDR3 reads CASSLRDNYGYTF. The CDR3 DNA reads as TGTGCCAGCAGCTTGAGGGACAACTATGGCTACACCTTC.

The chain uses TRBV2 and TRBJ2-1; a possible D gene is TRBD2 (5 bases). CDR3 length: 15 residues. The ends were cut back, 0 bases at V and 4 bases at J, with 10 bases in the middle. The germline CDR1 and CDR2 sequences are SNHLY and FYNNEI. The CDR3 loop reads CASSEAAGHYNEQFF. CDR3 DNA sequence: TGTGCCAGCAGTGAAGCCGCGGGCCATTACAATGAGCAGTTCTTC.

At least ten counts were recorded for this clonotype. This chain connects TRBV27 to TRBJ2-2; 7 nucleotides agree with TRBD2. After removal of 4 bases from V and 5 bases from J, the junction contained 4 bases not matched to a gene. CDR1 MNHEY and CDR2 SMNVEV come from the germline V gene (reference sequence). The CDR3 is 14 residues long. CDR3 sequence (DNA): TGTGCCAGCAGTTGGGGCGGGAGTACCGGGGAGCTGTTTTTT. As protein: CASSWGGSTGELFF.

The table lists this clonotype with many counts. The V call is TRBV5-4, the J call TRBJ2-7, with TRBD2 identical over 14 bases. The CDR3 sequence is 15 residues long. The ends lost 9 bases at V and 2 bases at J; junction bases unmatched: 7. The germline V gene has CDR1 SGHNT and CDR2 YYREEE (reference sequence). DNA of the CDR3: TGTGCCATGGGACTAGCGGGAGTCGGAGCCTACGAGCAGTACTTC. This translates into CAMGLAGVGAYEQYF. Based on the CDR3 plus reference TRBV5-4 and TRBJ2-7, the full variable domain is ETGVTQSPTHLIKTRGQQVTLRCSSQSGHNTVSWYQQALGQGPQFIFQYYREEENGRGNFPPRFSGLQFPNYSSELNVNALELDDSALYLCAMGLAGVGAYEQYFGPGTRLTVT.